This passage covers 7 T cell receptor beta chains from one sample sequenced in a study of shared clonotypes between healthy human individuals. The protocol was immunoSEQ multiplex PCR, while the TCRdb copy is restricted to in-frame clones and leaves out a portion. The table includes about 2 million clones, 90% to 95% detected once. Material: naive CD4+ T cells sorted from blood. Specified subset: CD45RA+ positively selected. The receptors derive from a man aged 18-30 years in good health.

The chain carries TRBV5-1 and TRBJ1-2; 8 nucleotides line up with TRBD1. Trimming removed 5 bases from V and 2 bases from J; junction bases left unmatched: 2. Germline assignment: CDR1 SGHRS and CDR2 YFSETQ. This CDR3 contains 13 residues. The CDR3 reads CASSQGANYGYTF. The CDR3 nucleotides read TGCGCCAGCAGTCAGGGGGCAAACTATGGCTACACCTTC.

This clone was found once. The gene calls are TRBV7-9 and TRBJ2-1, with TRBD1 matching over 7 bases. Germline lookup yields CDR1 SEHNR and CDR2 FQNEAQ (reference sequence). The V segment lost 5 bases and the J segment 6 bases; nucleotides outside the gene matches: 7. This CDR3 spans 14 amino acids. As DNA, the CDR3 is TGTGCCAGCAGCCGGGACAGTCTGGGCAATGAGCAGTTCTTC. The encoded protein is CASSRDSLGNEQFF. Based on the CDR3 plus reference TRBV7-9 and TRBJ2-1, the full variable domain is DTGVSQNPRHKITKRGQNVTFRCDPISEHNRLYWYRQTLGQGPEFLTYFQNEAQLEKSRLLSDRFSAERPKGSFSTLEIQRTEQGDSAMYLCASSRDSLGNEQFFGPGTRLTVL.

This rearrangement joins TRBV12-1 to TRBJ2-6; the table's D call TRBD2 went unverified against the DNA. TRBV12-1 corresponds to a pseudogene. The CDR3 totals 18 residues. Written as DNA, the CDR3 is TGTGCCAGCAGCTGGATTGAGGGCCCCGGGGTTGGGGCCAACGTCCTGACTTTC. It encodes CASSWIEGPGVGANVLTF.

This clone was seen once. The rearrangement links TRBV15 to TRBJ1-1; D not certain. Germline V gene sequence: CDR1 LNHNV, CDR2 YYDKDF (reference sequence). The CDR3 is made up of 15 amino acids. Trimming stripped 0 bases from V and 3 bases from J, with 11 bases between. The CDR3 DNA sequence: TGTGCCACCAGCAGAGATGGGGTCGGAGACACTGAAGCTTTCTTT. It codes for CATSRDGVGDTEAFF.

The chain employs TRBV7-9 and TRBJ2-3; TRBD2 matches at 12 bases. CDR1 is SEHNR and CDR2 is FQNEAQ in the germline V gene (reference sequence). Trimming took 7 bases from V and 2 from J; bases not matched to a gene: 4. This CDR3 contains 15 residues. CDR3 sequence reads: CASTTSGGNTDTQYF. CDR3 nucleotide sequence: TGTGCCAGCACGACTAGCGGGGGAAACACAGATACGCAGTATTTT.

V gene TRBV6-5 combines with J gene TRBJ2-1; D call uncertain. Germline values: CDR1 MNHEY, CDR2 SVGAGI. Trimming stripped 2 bases from V and 4 bases from J, with 6 bases between. The CDR3 has 13 amino acids. This CDR3 is CASSYLGYNEQFF. CDR3 nucleotide sequence: TGTGCCAGCAGTTACCTAGGTTACAATGAGCAGTTCTTC.

This sequence joins TRBV30 and TRBJ2-5; TRBD2 matches 10 bases. Germline V gene lookup returns CDR1 GTSNPN and CDR2 SVGIG (reference sequence). The length of the CDR3 is 15 residues. DNA for the CDR3: TGTGCTTATTGGGCTAGCGGGAGTTATTTGGAGACCCAGTACTTC. This gives the protein CAYWASGSYLETQYF.